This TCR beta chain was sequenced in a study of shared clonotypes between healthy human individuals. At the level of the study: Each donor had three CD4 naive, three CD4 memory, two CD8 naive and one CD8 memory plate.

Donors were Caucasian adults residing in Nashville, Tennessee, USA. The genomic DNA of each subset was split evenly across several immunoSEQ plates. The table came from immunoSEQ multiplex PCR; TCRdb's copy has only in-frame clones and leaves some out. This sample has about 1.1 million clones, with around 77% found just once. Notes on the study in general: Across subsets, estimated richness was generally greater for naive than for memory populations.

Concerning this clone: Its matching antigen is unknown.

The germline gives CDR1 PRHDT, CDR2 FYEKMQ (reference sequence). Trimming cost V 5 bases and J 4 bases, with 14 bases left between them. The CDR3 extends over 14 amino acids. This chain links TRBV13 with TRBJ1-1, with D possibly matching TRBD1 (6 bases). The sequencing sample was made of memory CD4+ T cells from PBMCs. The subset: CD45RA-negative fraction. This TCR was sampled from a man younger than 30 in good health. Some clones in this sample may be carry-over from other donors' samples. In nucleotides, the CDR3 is TGTGCCAGCAGCCTTATCCCAGGGGCCACTGAAGCTTTCTTT. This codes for CASSLIPGATEAFF.